Presented here are 17 T cell receptor beta chains from one specimen sequenced in a study of cytomegalovirus exposure and HLA in healthy donors. 13 Jbeta primers and 60 Vbeta primers were used for the PCR. Profiled with immunoSEQ multiplex PCR; TCRdb holds only in-frame clones, not every one. Its listing shows 130,000 or so clones. The specimen sequenced was PBMCs. These receptors were collected from a woman between 40 and 55 years old in good health and CMV-seropositive.

The chain employs TRBV30 and TRBJ2-1; 10 bases are a match to TRBD1. The germline gives CDR1 GTSNPN, CDR2 SVGIG (reference sequence). V was clipped by 4 bases and J by 10 bases; unmatched bases: 10. CDR3 size: 14 residues. The CDR3 DNA reads TGTGCCTGGAATCTGGGACAGGGGTCGCGGGAGCAGTTCTTC. Translated, it gives CAWNLGQGSREQFF.

The CDR3 sequence is CASSYSGRGEQYF. In nucleotides, the CDR3 is TGTGCCAGCAGCTATAGCGGGAGGGGTGAGCAGTACTTC. V gene TRBV7-3 combines with J gene TRBJ2-7, with 11 bases that match TRBD2. The CDR3 spans 13 residues. V gave up 4 bases and J gave up 7 bases; unmatched junction bases: 3. Germline V gene lookup returns CDR1 SGHTA and CDR2 FQGTGA.

The chain uses TRBV10-3 and TRBJ1-3, with D maybe TRBD1 (6 bases). There are 14 residues in the CDR3. V shed 5 bases and J shed 0 bases, with 8 bases lying between them. Germline V gene sequence: CDR1 ENHRY, CDR2 SYGVKD. The CDR3 spells CAISPDSSGNTIYF. As DNA, the CDR3 is TGTGCCATCAGTCCGGACAGCTCTGGAAACACCATATATTTT.

The chain has TRBV29-1 and TRBJ1-1; 11 bases are shared with TRBD1. V lost 7 bases and J lost 5; bases outside the gene matches: 9. The CDR3 covers 14 residues. CDR1 and CDR2 from the germline V gene are SQVTM and ANQGSEA. CDR3 region: CSGRVGQGGTEAFF. The DNA for the CDR3 is TGCAGCGGGAGGGTGGGACAGGGGGGGACTGAAGCTTTCTTT.

The chain couples TRBV7-2 to TRBJ2-2; D might be TRBD1 (5 bases). CDR1 SGHTA and CDR2 FQGNSA come from the germline V gene. The CDR3 is 13 amino acids. V was clipped by 3 bases and J by 7 bases, with 9 bases between them. The CDR3 coding sequence is TGTGCCAGCAGCTTCTCAGGGCTCGGGGAGCTGTTTTTT. This translates into CASSFSGLGELFF.

The genes are TRBV6-5 and TRBJ2-7, with 9 bases matching TRBD2. J gave up 3 bases and V 6 bases, and 9 bases lay outside the gene matches. Germline CDR1 MNHEY, CDR2 SVGAGI. This CDR3 comprises 15 residues. Written as DNA, the CDR3 is TGTGCCAGCAGCCCGCGGGGGACTAGCAGCTACGAGCAGTACTTC. Protein: CASSPRGTSSYEQYF.

The chain combines TRBV20-1 with TRBJ2-5; D call uncertain. The germline V gene has CDR1 DFQATT and CDR2 SNEGSKA (reference sequence). The ends were cut back, 3 bases at V and 1 base at J, with 3 bases in the middle. This CDR3 has 11 amino acids. The CDR3 region is CSASGQETQYF. CDR3 sequence (DNA): TGCAGTGCTAGCGGCCAAGAGACCCAGTACTTC.

This chain uses TRBV29-1 with TRBJ1-2; TRBD1 matches at 10 bases. Germline CDR1 reads SQVTM; CDR2 reads ANQGSEA. This CDR3 has 13 residues. With V trimmed by 4 bases and J by 6 bases, 5 bases remained unmatched. CDR3 DNA sequence: TGCAGCGTTGCGACAGGGGGCAGCGATGGCTACACCTTC. This sequence encodes CSVATGGSDGYTF.

CDR3 in DNA: TGTGCCAGCAGTGTAGGGCGGGAGAGGTTCTTC. Its translation is CASSVGRERFF. The chain couples TRBV6-1 to TRBJ2-1, with 7 bases lining up with TRBD2. Losses at the gene ends were 4 bases for V and 15 bases for J; bases not matched to a gene: 6. CDR3 length: 11 residues. Germline V gene sequence: CDR1 MNHNS, CDR2 SASEGT.

V usage is TRBV2 and J usage is TRBJ2-2; D is perhaps TRBD2 (6 bases). Trimming left V 6 bases short and J 2 bases short, with 10 bases between. Germline V gene lookup returns CDR1 SNHLY and CDR2 FYNNEI. The CDR3 totals 14 residues. The CDR3 reads CASRTGTNTGELFF. CDR3 coding DNA: TGTGCCAGCAGGACCGGGACTAACACCGGGGAGCTGTTTTTT.

The J gene is TRBJ2-1, the V gene TRBV19; 8 bases are a match to TRBD1. The junction had 7 bases not matched to a gene; V was cut back by 5 bases and J by 10 bases. CDR1 and CDR2 from the germline V gene are LNHDA and SQIVND (reference sequence). This CDR3 region has 13 residues. The chain's CDR3 is CASSPRGLVEQFF. CDR3 coding DNA: TGTGCCAGTAGTCCCAGGGGGCTAGTCGAGCAGTTCTTC. Combining the CDR3 with reference TRBV19 and TRBJ2-1 gives the whole variable domain DGGITQSPKYLFRKEGQNVTLSCEQNLNHDAMYWYRQDPGQGLRLIYYSQIVNDFQKGDIAEGYSVSREKKESFPLTVTSAQKNPTAFYLCASSPRGLVEQFFGPGTRLTVL.

This chain's CDR3 is CASSLPGLFPSSYEQYF. The CDR3 nucleotides are TGTGCCAGCTCACTCCCCGGACTATTCCCAAGCTCCTACGAGCAGTACTTC. The chain couples TRBV18 to TRBJ2-7, with D perhaps TRBD2 (6 bases). Germline CDR1 KGHSH, CDR2 LQKENI. V lost 4 bases to trimming and J lost 0 bases, with 19 bases between them. The CDR3 consists of 17 residues.

The chain employs TRBV18 and TRBJ1-2; 7 nucleotides match TRBD1. The CDR3 length is 19 residues. Germline V gene sequence: CDR1 KGHSH, CDR2 LQKENI. After removal of 6 bases from V and 0 bases from J, the junction contained 19 bases not matched to a gene. DNA of the CDR3: TGTGCCAGCTCGGCCCTCGGAGTCGGACAGGTGACCGCTAACTATGGCTACACCTTC. Its translation is CASSALGVGQVTANYGYTF.

V usage is TRBV2 and J usage is TRBJ2-2; 9 positions agree with TRBD1. The CDR3 covers 15 residues. Germline assignment: CDR1 SNHLY and CDR2 FYNNEI. Trimming cost V 8 bases and J 4 bases; bases outside gene matches: 8. CDR3 loop: CASGGQGKGTGELFF. The CDR3 DNA is TGTGCCAGCGGGGGACAGGGAAAAGGCACCGGGGAGCTGTTTTTT.

The V gene is TRBV28, the J gene TRBJ2-5; possibly TRBD1 for D (5 bases). Germline V CDR1 and CDR2: MDHEN, SYDVKM. V was pared by 6 bases and J by 14 bases, with 16 bases between. The CDR3 has 11 residues. The CDR3 here is CASSKDTGIYF. The DNA for the CDR3 is TGTGCCAGCAGCAAGGACACGGGTATATACTTC.

This chain uses TRBV10-1 with TRBJ2-5; TRBD2 agrees at 15 bases. CDR1 and CDR2 (germline): WNHNN, SYGVQD (reference sequence). CDR3 size: 17 residues. The V and J ends lost 2 bases and 5 bases, in that order; junction bases with no gene match: 6. The chain's CDR3 is CASSEMPGLAGGETQYF. The CDR3 DNA is TGCGCCAGCAGTGAGATGCCAGGACTAGCGGGAGGGGAGACCCAGTACTTC.

The V and J genes are TRBV4-3 and TRBJ2-3, with TRBD2 matching over 8 bases. The CDR3 runs to 16 residues. With 2 bases clipped from V and 2 bases from J, the junction kept 6 bases outside the gene matches. CDR1 and CDR2 (germline): LGHNA, YSLEER. The CDR3 is CASSQRGGTSTDTQYF. CDR3 sequence (DNA): TGCGCCAGCAGCCAACGCGGGGGGACCTCCACAGATACGCAGTATTTT.